What follows is one T cell receptor beta chain and its context. What this receptor recognizes is not known. The sample holds no much larger clone one base away, and base qualities are not on file. Taken from the germline V gene, the CDR1 and CDR2 loops are SQVTM and ANQGSEA. Spanning cysteine to phenylalanine, the CDR3 consists of 12 amino acids. The only DNA kept is the CDR3, 36 bases in frame from the first base. V loses 3 bases, J loses 3 bases, and the germline ends lie 8 bases apart. The library was obtained by RT-PCR. The sequencer was an Illumina HiSeq 2500. The public reads were reprocessed in TCRdb via fastp at Q25 and MiXCR, keeping in-frame beta chains. Identical CDR3 protein sequences are pooled into one entry, listed with their most common genes and DNA. In all, the sample holds roughly 3,800 distinct CDR3 sequences, and nearly 90% of those were seen once. Roughly 1.9% of the sample comes from the top ten.

This entry comes from a study of yellow fever vaccine responses in identical twins listed by TCRdb under 2018. About the full investigation: The study precisely tracked vaccine-responding T cell clones in identical twins.

What the work shows at the level of the full study, not this receptor alone: The authors reported that the T cell response to vaccination in identical twins appeared partly convergent and partly personalized.

The input for sequencing was T cells from blood (PBMCs), unsorted or a sorted subset (not recorded which), taken before or after yellow fever vaccination (not recorded which). The TCR was taken from a woman aged 18-29 years who received the yellow fever vaccine. Donor details come from another sample of the same person, matched by shared clones. The V and J genes are TRBV29-1 and TRBJ1-1, with no confident D gene call. The nucleotide sequence is TGCAGCGTTGAGGAGGGATACACTGAAGCTTTCTTT. It codes for CSVEEGYTEAFF.